A selection of T cell receptor beta chains follows, all from one sample in a study of PD-1 blockade in classical Hodgkin lymphoma. The data were produced by immunoSEQ multiplex PCR, yet TCRdb's version contains in-frame clones alone and is incomplete. The table records some 100,000 clones, approximately 94% of them present only once. Sequences were derived from peripheral blood mononuclear cells (PBMCs), sampled before the fourth cycle of nivolumab. The receptors were gathered from a human donor with classical Hodgkin lymphoma. The CDR3 runs from the conserved cysteine through the conserved F or W. A D gene is named only where the DNA matches it firmly. Clone size, where shown, is once, few, many, or a class for clones that have expanded.

V: TRBV28; size: .; D: .; J: TRBJ2-7; DNA: TGTGCCAGCACCCCTCCCGGCGGGGCATACGAGCAGTACTTC; CDR3: CASTPPGGAYEQYF
V: TRBV9; size: .; D: .; J: TRBJ1-2; DNA: TGTGCCAGCAGCGAGAAAACAGGGATTAGTCACTATGGCTACACCTTC; CDR3: CASSEKTGISHYGYTF
V: TRBV10-2; size: .; D: .; J: TRBJ2-2; DNA: TGCGCCAGCAGTCTACTAACACTGGGGTCAGGGGAGCTGTTTTTT; CDR3: CASSLLTLGSGELFF
V: TRBV5-1; size: .; D: .; J: TRBJ2-7; DNA: TGCGCCAGCAGCTTGGAAGTTTTGGTCAGGGATAACAGAAACGAGCAGTACTTC; CDR3: CASSLEVLVRDNRNEQYF
V: TRBV21-1; size: .; D: .; J: TRBJ2-2; DNA: TGTGCCAGCAGAGGGAGTTCGACCGCGAACACCGGGGAGCTGTTTTTT; CDR3: CASRGSSTANTGELFF
V: TRBV27; size: .; D: TRBD1; J: TRBJ1-2; DNA: TGTGCCAGCGGACTACAGGGGATTAACTATGGCTACACCTTC; CDR3: CASGLQGINYGYTF
V: TRBV18; size: .; D: .; J: TRBJ2-6; DNA: TGTGCCAGCTCACCACAGAGGACAGCTGGGGCCAACGTCCTGACTTTC; CDR3: CASSPQRTAGANVLTF
V: TRBV19; size: .; D: TRBD1; J: TRBJ2-5; DNA: TGTGCCAGTAGTGATTGGGCAGGGGGATTCCAAGAGACCCAGTACTTC; CDR3: CASSDWAGGFQETQYF
V: TRBV7-6; size: .; D: .; J: TRBJ1-4; DNA: TGTGCCAGCAGCTTAGTCGTGAACGAAAAACTGTTTTTT; CDR3: CASSLVVNEKLFF
V: TRBV29-1; size: .; D: .; J: TRBJ1-2; DNA: TGCAGCGTTGTCTCCAGGGATGGCTACACCTTC; CDR3: CSVVSRDGYTF
V: TRBV19; size: .; D: TRBD1; J: TRBJ2-7; DNA: TGTGCCAGTAGTATGGAACTTTGGGACAGGGGCTACGAGCAGTACTTC; CDR3: CASSMELWDRGYEQYF
V: TRBV7-6; size: .; D: .; J: TRBJ2-2; DNA: TGTGCCAGCAGCTTAGGGACTCGGTTTCGGCAAATCAACACCGGGGAGCTGTTTTTT; CDR3: CASSLGTRFRQINTGELFF
V: TRBV29-1; size: .; D: .; J: TRBJ2-3; DNA: TGCAGCGTTGGCGTCGGGACTTACCAGAATTCAGATACGCAGTATTTT; CDR3: CSVGVGTYQNSDTQYF
V: TRBV5-6; size: .; D: .; J: TRBJ2-7; DNA: TGTGCCAGCAGCTTTGGACGGACAAAATACCCAGAGCAGTACTTC; CDR3: CASSFGRTKYPEQYF
V: TRBV7-9; size: .; D: TRBD2; J: TRBJ2-7; DNA: TGTGCCAGCAGCAGCTCCGGGACTACCTACGAGCAGTACTTC; CDR3: CASSSSGTTYEQYF
V: TRBV14; size: .; D: .; J: TRBJ1-1; DNA: TGTGCCAGCAGCCAAGCTTTGGGTGGGACTGAAGCTTTCTTT; CDR3: CASSQALGGTEAFF
V: TRBV5-1; size: .; D: .; J: TRBJ2-1; DNA: TGCGCCAGCAGCTTCGAATTACCGAGCTCCTACAATGAGCAGTTCTTC; CDR3: CASSFELPSSYNEQFF
V: TRBV28; size: .; D: .; J: TRBJ1-5; DNA: TGTGCCACCGTGCTAGGGGGAGGTTATAGCAATCAGCCCCAGCATTTT; CDR3: CATVLGGGYSNQPQHF
V: TRBV5-1; size: .; D: .; J: TRBJ1-2; DNA: TGCGCCAGCAGTTCGTTACAGGGTTTTTCGTATGGCTACACCTTC; CDR3: CASSSLQGFSYGYTF
V: TRBV7-8; size: .; D: TRBD1; J: TRBJ2-7; DNA: TGTGCCAGCAGCAAAACCGGGACAGGCTCCTACGAGCAGTACTTC; CDR3: CASSKTGTGSYEQYF
V: TRBV18; size: .; D: .; J: TRBJ2-5; DNA: TGTGCCAGCTCAATAGGGGTCGAAGAGACCCAGTACTTC; CDR3: CASSIGVEETQYF
V: TRBV18; size: few; D: TRBD2; J: TRBJ2-7; DNA: TGTGCCAGCTCACCAGGGTTTTCTGGACTAGCGGGAGTTAGTCAGTACTTC; CDR3: CASSPGFSGLAGVSQYF
V: TRBV7-6; size: .; D: .; J: TRBJ1-1; DNA: TGTGCCAGCAGCTCGATGAGCGGGAACACTGAAGCTTTCTTT; CDR3: CASSSMSGNTEAFF
V: TRBV29-1; size: .; D: TRBD1; J: TRBJ2-7; DNA: TGCAGCGTTTCTACAGGGGGCGCGCTTGGCGAGCAGTACTTC; CDR3: CSVSTGGALGEQYF
V: TRBV11-2; size: .; D: .; J: TRBJ2-2; DNA: TGTGCCAGCAGCCTTAGCCCGCATCTCGGGGAGCTGTTTTTT; CDR3: CASSLSPHLGELFF
V: TRBV5-1; size: once; D: .; J: TRBJ1-1; DNA: TGCGCCAGCAGCTTGGCGCAGGTCAGTGAAGCTTTCTTT; CDR3: CASSLAQVSEAFF
V: TRBV6-5; size: .; D: TRBD2; J: TRBJ2-2; DNA: TGTGCCAGCCGCCTAGCGGGGACGAACACCGGGGAGCTGTTTTTT; CDR3: CASRLAGTNTGELFF
V: TRBV6-1; size: .; D: .; J: TRBJ1-5; DNA: TGTGCCAGCAGTGGTGGACCCACCAATCAGCCCCAGCATTTT; CDR3: CASSGGPTNQPQHF
V: TRBV5-1; size: .; D: TRBD2; J: TRBJ2-3; DNA: TGCGCCAGCAGCTTCACACTAGCGGGGGACACAGATACGCAGTATTTT; CDR3: CASSFTLAGDTDTQYF
V: TRBV15; size: once; D: .; J: TRBJ2-7; DNA: TGTGCCACCAGCGCCTCCTACGAGCAGTACTTC; CDR3: CATSASYEQYF
V: TRBV19; size: .; D: TRBD2; J: TRBJ2-1; DNA: TGTGCCAGTAGTATCGGGACTAGCGGGCGGAATGAGCAGTTCTTC; CDR3: CASSIGTSGRNEQFF
V: TRBV30; size: .; D: .; J: TRBJ2-3; DNA: TGTGCCTGGGACTACACGGGGACAGATACGCAGTATTTT; CDR3: CAWDYTGTDTQYF
V: TRBV15; size: .; D: .; J: TRBJ2-7; DNA: TGTGCCACCAGCAGAGTGACAGGATACGAGCAGTACTTC; CDR3: CATSRVTGYEQYF
V: TRBV2; size: .; D: .; J: TRBJ1-4; DNA: TGTGCCAGCACCTACAGACCAGAAAAACTGTTTTTT; CDR3: CASTYRPEKLFF
V: TRBV9; size: .; D: .; J: TRBJ1-3; DNA: TGTGCCAGCAGCGTAGGAGCATCATTAAGCTCTGGAAACACCATATATTTT; CDR3: CASSVGASLSSGNTIYF
V: TRBV19; size: .; D: .; J: TRBJ2-7; DNA: TGTGCCAGTGCAGGGGCCAATTACGAGCAGTACTTC; CDR3: CASAGANYEQYF
V: TRBV2; size: .; D: TRBD1; J: TRBJ2-3; DNA: TGTGCCAGCAGTATCCGGGACAGGCTCACAGATACGCAGTATTTT; CDR3: CASSIRDRLTDTQYF
V: TRBV5-1; size: .; D: TRBD1; J: TRBJ1-2; DNA: TGCGCCAGCAGCTCCACAGGGGGCGGCTATGGCTACACCTTC; CDR3: CASSSTGGGYGYTF
V: TRBV30; size: .; D: .; J: TRBJ1-2; DNA: TGTGCCTGGAGTGTACATGGCGGCTACACCTTC; CDR3: CAWSVHGGYTF
V: TRBV5-6; size: .; D: .; J: TRBJ2-3; DNA: TGTGCCAGCAGCTCCCGCTTGACAGGTGGAGGGGATACGCAGTATTTT; CDR3: CASSSRLTGGGDTQYF